Reported below is one TCR beta chain. The sample is drawn from a study of blood T cell repertoires in COVID-19. On the study more broadly: Samples came from the United States, Italy and Spain, spanning acute and convalescent COVID-19. Nucleic acid was either cDNA or gDNA, and it came from T cells, B-cell-depleted T cells, or PBMCs.

Germline CDR1 reads SGHTA; CDR2 reads FQGNSA. The CDR3 sequence is 15 residues long. The V and J ends lost 3 bases and 2 bases, in that order; junction bases with no gene match: 4. The authors' processing: Amplifying reference gene primers gave estimates of nucleated cell counts. The assay was immunoSEQ multiplex PCR, and TCRdb's table has in-frame clones only and misses some. D and trimming come from the DNA, and the V and J calls and clone size come from that table. This table holds about 110,000 clones, about 79% found once. Sequencing used peripheral blood. The clonotype was recovered from a woman aged 80 or older with active or convalescent COVID-19. The rearrangement joins TRBV7-2 to TRBJ2-5, with TRBD2 identical over 9 bases. CDR3 protein: CASSLLAGRQETQYF. CDR3 nucleotides: TGTGCCAGCAGCTTGCTAGCGGGACGTCAAGAGACCCAGTACTTC.